The T cell receptor beta chain described here comes from a study of vaccination and CD4 T cells after COVID-19. Study at large: Participants got two doses of BNT162b2 or mRNA-1273 vaccine.

Indicated treatment: roughly 11-day PBMC culture with coronavirus spike peptide pools or control peptides (ViraFEST assay). Points on this clonotype: Its specificity is unknown.

The Oncomine TCR Beta short-read assay was applied to DNA of cultured CD4+ T cells. TCRdb itself ran the PCR reads through MiXCR, one entry per CDR3 protein. The sample lists approximately 16,000 distinct CDR3 sequences, less than 75% seen once, with 9.4% in the top ten. CDR3 length equals 13 residues. Germline V lookup: CDR1 GTSNPN, CDR2 SVGIG (reference sequence). The sequencing input was CD4+ T cells from blood, cultured in vitro. This receptor was obtained from a human donor who had recovered from COVID-19. The genes are TRBV30 and TRBJ2-3; 7 bases are a match to TRBD2. As DNA, the CDR3 is TGTGTCCGGGGGGACTCTACCACAGATACGCAGTATTTT. This sequence encodes CVRGDSTTDTQYF. Looking up the rest from reference TRBV30 and TRBJ2-3 gives the full variable domain: SQTIHQWPATLVQPVGSPLSLECTVEGTSNPNLYWYRQAAGRGLQLLFYSVGIGQISSEVPQNLSASRPQDRQFILSSKKLLLSDSGFYLCVRGDSTTDTQYFGPGTRLTVL.